Shown below are 5 T cell receptor beta chains from a single sample sequenced in a study of blood T cell repertoires in COVID-19 (dated by TCRdb to about 2020). The library was built by means of the immunoSEQ multiplex PCR assay. Drawn from immuneACCESS, this table holds only the in-frame rearrangements with V and J called that TCRdb kept. Clones are partly lost; checked studies trace under half to an unresolved V gene and leave the rest unexplained. In all, the sample holds about 310,000 clones, and 90% of those were seen once. Approximately 0.98% of the sample is in the top ten clones. Input material: peripheral blood. These receptors originate from a woman between 40 and 55 years old with COVID-19, enrolled during active disease.

The rearrangement joins TRBV7-2 to TRBJ2-7; D ambiguous. V lost 3 bases to trimming and J lost 7 bases, with 7 bases between them. Per the germline V gene, CDR1 is SGHTA and CDR2 is FQGNSA. The CDR3 spans 11 residues. CDR3 DNA sequence: TGTGCCAGCAGCTTTTTTGAGGAGCAGTACTTC. Encoded protein: CASSFFEEQYF.

The CDR3 bases are TGTGCCAGCAGCTTGCGTAATGAGCAGTTCTTC. As protein: CASSLRNEQFF. V gene TRBV7-9 combines with J gene TRBJ2-1; D remains unclear. Germline V CDR1 and CDR2: SEHNR, FQNEAQ (reference sequence). This CDR3 is built from 11 residues. V was shortened by 3 bases and J by 7 bases, with 4 bases between the two germline ends.

This chain joins TRBV12-3 or TRBV12-4 and TRBJ1-4; D uncertain. The V end was cut by 8 bases, the J end by 4 bases, with 11 bases between. CDR3 length: 13 residues. DNA for the CDR3: TGTGCCAGCTTGAGACAAGTTAATGAAAAACTGTTTTTT. Its translation is CASLRQVNEKLFF.

This rearrangement joins TRBV11-2 to TRBJ1-2; tentatively, D is TRBD1 (6 bases). Germline CDR1 SGHAT, CDR2 FQNNGV. V was shortened by 6 bases and J by 2 bases, with 10 bases between the two germline ends. The CDR3 loop spans 13 amino acids. CDR3 nucleotides: TGTGCCAGCAGTCCCGACAGGAACTATGGCTACACCTTC. It yields the protein CASSPDRNYGYTF.

The J gene is TRBJ1-1, the V gene TRBV5-5; no firm D call. Trimming took off 1 base at V and 4 bases at J, with 5 bases between the two ends. The CDR3 sequence is 12 residues long. The germline CDR1 and CDR2 sequences are SGHKS and YYEKEE (reference sequence). CDR3 coding DNA: TGTGCCAGCAGCTTGAAGCTCACTGAAGCTTTCTTT. Protein product: CASSLKLTEAFF.